A selection of T cell receptor beta chains follows, all from one sample in a study of cytomegalovirus exposure and HLA in healthy donors. The table came from immunoSEQ multiplex PCR; TCRdb's copy has only in-frame clones and leaves some out. The data contain 150,000 to 200,000 clones, approximately 85% of them singletons. The sequenced material came from PBMCs. Receptors originate from a man younger than 35 in good health and CMV-seropositive. Both conserved end residues are part of each CDR3. D genes are given only for firm matches. Expanded clones are given a class, and other clones once, few, many or no size at all.

cdr3_aa: CASSSLAGGSTDTQYF; cdr3_nt: TGCGCCAGCAGCTCACTAGCGGGGGGGAGCACAGATACGCAGTATTTT; d_call: TRBD2; clone_size: -; v_call: TRBV5-1; j_call: TRBJ2-3
cdr3_aa: CASSQGTGGSGNTIYF; cdr3_nt: TGTGCCAGCAGCCAAGGGACAGGGGGCTCCGGAAACACCATATATTTT; d_call: TRBD1; clone_size: -; v_call: TRBV7-9; j_call: TRBJ1-3
cdr3_aa: CASSPLASGGAGDTQYF; cdr3_nt: TGCGCCAGCAGCCCCCTAGCTAGCGGGGGGGCCGGAGATACGCAGTATTTT; d_call: TRBD2; clone_size: -; v_call: TRBV5-1; j_call: TRBJ2-3
cdr3_aa: CASSLGGRGHGYTF; cdr3_nt: TGTGCCAGCAGCTTGGGGGGCAGGGGGCATGGCTACACCTTC; d_call: TRBD1; clone_size: few; v_call: TRBV5-4; j_call: TRBJ1-2
cdr3_aa: CSVGATEAFF; cdr3_nt: TGCAGCGTTGGAGCAACTGAAGCTTTCTTT; d_call: -; clone_size: -; v_call: TRBV29-1; j_call: TRBJ1-1
cdr3_aa: CASSQAAVSETQYF; cdr3_nt: TGTGCCAGCAGCCAAGCGGCGGTCTCAGAGACCCAGTACTTC; d_call: -; clone_size: -; v_call: TRBV4-2; j_call: TRBJ2-5
cdr3_aa: CASSLVRGVSETQYF; cdr3_nt: TGTGCCAGCAGCTTAGTGCGGGGGGTCTCGGAGACCCAGTACTTC; d_call: TRBD2; clone_size: -; v_call: TRBV7-6; j_call: TRBJ2-5
cdr3_aa: CASSSPGQEAFF; cdr3_nt: TGTGCCAGCAGCTCTCCGGGACAAGAAGCTTTCTTT; d_call: -; clone_size: -; v_call: TRBV5-4; j_call: TRBJ1-1
cdr3_aa: CSANRGSGREQYF; cdr3_nt: TGCAGCGCTAACAGGGGGTCGGGGAGGGAGCAGTACTTC; d_call: TRBD1; clone_size: -; v_call: TRBV29-1; j_call: TRBJ2-7
cdr3_aa: CASTGVEQYF; cdr3_nt: TGTGCCAGCACCGGGGTCGAGCAGTACTTC; d_call: -; clone_size: -; v_call: TRBV6-1; j_call: TRBJ2-7
cdr3_aa: CASTLADYEQYF; cdr3_nt: TGTGCCAGCACCCTAGCGGACTACGAGCAGTACTTC; d_call: TRBD2; clone_size: few; v_call: TRBV2; j_call: TRBJ2-7
cdr3_aa: CASSFGGGAGGYTF; cdr3_nt: TGCGCCAGCAGCTTTGGCGGGGGCGCTGGTGGCTACACCTTC; d_call: -; clone_size: -; v_call: TRBV5-1; j_call: TRBJ1-2
cdr3_aa: CASRTGGESPLHF; cdr3_nt: TGTGCCAGCAGGACGGGGGGGGAATCACCCCTCCACTTT; d_call: -; clone_size: -; v_call: TRBV2; j_call: TRBJ1-6
cdr3_aa: CASGVRDRSYEQYF; cdr3_nt: TGTGCCAGCGGGGTCCGAGACAGGAGCTACGAGCAGTACTTC; d_call: -; clone_size: -; v_call: TRBV6-1; j_call: TRBJ2-7
cdr3_aa: CASSSGGTLVSGYNEQFF; cdr3_nt: TGTGCCAGCAGTTCAGGGGGCACCCTCGTTTCGGGGTACAATGAGCAGTTCTTC; d_call: TRBD1; clone_size: -; v_call: TRBV27; j_call: TRBJ2-1
cdr3_aa: CSAPGLGDYGYTF; cdr3_nt: TGCAGCGCTCCGGGACTAGGAGACTATGGCTACACCTTC; d_call: -; clone_size: -; v_call: TRBV29-1; j_call: TRBJ1-2
cdr3_aa: CASTVSGGSYNEQFF; cdr3_nt: TGTGCCAGCACCGTTAGCGGGGGATCCTACAATGAGCAGTTCTTC; d_call: TRBD2; clone_size: once; v_call: TRBV7-8; j_call: TRBJ2-1
cdr3_aa: CASSEWTRDRGQRNQPQHF; cdr3_nt: TGCGCCAGCAGTGAGTGGACTCGGGACAGGGGTCAACGCAATCAGCCCCAGCATTTT; d_call: TRBD1; clone_size: -; v_call: TRBV10-1; j_call: TRBJ1-5
cdr3_aa: CASSELAASYNEQFF; cdr3_nt: TGTGCCAGCAGTGAACTAGCGGCCTCCTACAATGAGCAGTTCTTC; d_call: TRBD2; clone_size: -; v_call: TRBV6-1; j_call: TRBJ2-1
cdr3_aa: CASSKSGTSGDEQYF; cdr3_nt: TGTGCCAGCAGCAAGAGCGGGACTAGCGGGGACGAGCAGTACTTC; d_call: TRBD2; clone_size: -; v_call: TRBV9; j_call: TRBJ2-7
cdr3_aa: CAWSVPGGYTF; cdr3_nt: TGTGCCTGGAGTGTACCGGGGGGCTACACCTTC; d_call: -; clone_size: -; v_call: TRBV30; j_call: TRBJ1-2
cdr3_aa: CASSQDKRQANYGYTF; cdr3_nt: TGCGCCAGCAGCCAAGATAAGCGACAGGCAAACTATGGCTACACCTTC; d_call: -; clone_size: few; v_call: TRBV4-3; j_call: TRBJ1-2
cdr3_aa: CASSLDAGGYEQYF; cdr3_nt: TGCGCCAGCAGCTTGGACGCAGGGGGTTACGAGCAGTACTTC; d_call: TRBD1; clone_size: -; v_call: TRBV5-1; j_call: TRBJ2-7
cdr3_aa: CASSLQPGHINTGELFF; cdr3_nt: TGCGCCAGCAGCTTACAACCGGGACACATAAACACCGGGGAGCTGTTTTTT; d_call: -; clone_size: -; v_call: TRBV5-1; j_call: TRBJ2-2
cdr3_aa: CASRPPSSGNTIYF; cdr3_nt: TGTGCCAGTAGGCCTCCGAGCTCTGGAAACACCATATATTTT; d_call: -; clone_size: -; v_call: TRBV19; j_call: TRBJ1-3
cdr3_aa: CASTSRDKNTGALFF; cdr3_nt: TGTGCCAGTACCTCCCGGGACAAGAACACCGGGGCGCTGTTTTTT; d_call: -; clone_size: -; v_call: TRBV19; j_call: TRBJ2-2
cdr3_aa: CAWSADWDQPQHF; cdr3_nt: TGTGCCTGGAGTGCGGACTGGGATCAGCCCCAGCATTTT; d_call: -; clone_size: -; v_call: TRBV30; j_call: TRBJ1-5
cdr3_aa: CASSLGVPGQSSNQPQHF; cdr3_nt: TGTGCCAGCAGCTTAGGAGTCCCAGGGCAGTCTAGCAATCAGCCCCAGCATTTT; d_call: -; clone_size: -; v_call: TRBV7-8; j_call: TRBJ1-5
cdr3_aa: CASSAGQGALAFF; cdr3_nt: TGCGCCAGCAGCGCAGGACAGGGGGCGCTGGCTTTCTTT; d_call: TRBD1; clone_size: -; v_call: TRBV5-1; j_call: TRBJ1-1
cdr3_aa: CASSLRSEAFF; cdr3_nt: TGTGCCAGCAGCTTAAGGAGTGAAGCTTTCTTT; d_call: -; clone_size: -; v_call: TRBV7-3; j_call: TRBJ1-1
cdr3_aa: CASLGENQETQYF; cdr3_nt: TGTGCCAGCCTAGGCGAGAACCAAGAGACCCAGTACTTC; d_call: -; clone_size: -; v_call: TRBV2; j_call: TRBJ2-5
cdr3_aa: CASSQDFWSRERAGANVLTF; cdr3_nt: TGCGCCAGCAGCCAAGATTTTTGGTCCAGGGAAAGGGCTGGGGCCAACGTCCTGACTTTC; d_call: -; clone_size: -; v_call: TRBV4-3; j_call: TRBJ2-6
cdr3_aa: CASGGPSQVARGGDSYEQYF; cdr3_nt: TGTGCTAGTGGTGGACCCTCTCAGGTGGCACGAGGGGGGGACTCCTACGAGCAGTACTTC; d_call: -; clone_size: -; v_call: TRBV12-5; j_call: TRBJ2-7
cdr3_aa: CASSSIRTTNEQFF; cdr3_nt: TGTGCCAGCAGCTCCATAAGAACTACAAATGAGCAGTTCTTC; d_call: -; clone_size: -; v_call: TRBV11-2; j_call: TRBJ2-1
cdr3_aa: CASSLNLRDRGSYNEQFF; cdr3_nt: TGTGCCAGCAGCTTAAATTTGCGCGACAGGGGGTCTTACAATGAGCAGTTCTTC; d_call: TRBD1; clone_size: -; v_call: TRBV7-6; j_call: TRBJ2-1
cdr3_aa: CAWSPEAEAFF; cdr3_nt: TGTGCCTGGAGCCCAGAGGCTGAAGCTTTCTTT; d_call: -; clone_size: -; v_call: TRBV30; j_call: TRBJ1-1
cdr3_aa: CASSQDHQARDGYTF; cdr3_nt: TGTGCCAGCAGCCAAGATCACCAGGCACGTGATGGCTACACCTTC; d_call: -; clone_size: once; v_call: TRBV4-2; j_call: TRBJ1-2
cdr3_aa: CASSKRTWRGMNTEAFF; cdr3_nt: TGTGCCAGCAGTAAAAGGACCTGGCGGGGTATGAACACTGAAGCTTTCTTT; d_call: -; clone_size: -; v_call: TRBV28; j_call: TRBJ1-1
cdr3_aa: CASSPFPNRGETQYF; cdr3_nt: TGTGCCAGTAGTCCCTTCCCGAACAGGGGAGAGACCCAGTACTTC; d_call: TRBD1; clone_size: -; v_call: TRBV19; j_call: TRBJ2-5
cdr3_aa: CASSSHPFQGRGGEQYF; cdr3_nt: TGTGCCAGCAGCTCCCACCCTTTCCAGGGTAGGGGCGGCGAGCAGTACTTC; d_call: -; clone_size: -; v_call: TRBV5-7; j_call: TRBJ2-7
cdr3_aa: CASSTGQRNIQYF; cdr3_nt: TGTGCCAGTAGTACGGGACAGCGGAACATTCAGTACTTC; d_call: TRBD1; clone_size: -; v_call: TRBV19; j_call: TRBJ2-4
cdr3_aa: CAGLGVCEQYF; cdr3_nt: TGTGCCGGCCTAGGGGTTTGCGAGCAGTACTTC; d_call: -; clone_size: -; v_call: TRBV5-3; j_call: TRBJ2-7
cdr3_aa: CSVGSGQIYEQYF; cdr3_nt: TGCAGCGTTGGATCGGGACAGATCTACGAGCAGTACTTC; d_call: TRBD1; clone_size: once; v_call: TRBV29-1; j_call: TRBJ2-7
cdr3_aa: CASSAGGQTAFF; cdr3_nt: TGTGCCAGCAGCGCCGGGGGACAGACCGCTTTCTTT; d_call: TRBD1; clone_size: -; v_call: TRBV9; j_call: TRBJ1-1
cdr3_aa: CASSVEVSGGAYEQYF; cdr3_nt: TGTGCCAGCAGCGTAGAAGTATCGGGGGGGGCCTACGAGCAGTACTTC; d_call: TRBD2; clone_size: -; v_call: TRBV9; j_call: TRBJ2-7
cdr3_aa: CASSPATGVDEQYF; cdr3_nt: TGCGCCAGCAGCCCTGCGACAGGGGTTGACGAGCAGTACTTC; d_call: TRBD1; clone_size: -; v_call: TRBV5-1; j_call: TRBJ2-7
cdr3_aa: CASSIPPVISGTSYNEQFF; cdr3_nt: TGTGCCAGTAGTATCCCGCCCGTCATAAGCGGGACCTCCTACAATGAGCAGTTCTTC; d_call: TRBD2; clone_size: -; v_call: TRBV19; j_call: TRBJ2-1
cdr3_aa: CASSTLAGLSYEQYF; cdr3_nt: TGTGCCAGCAGTACACTAGCTGGTCTATCCTACGAGCAGTACTTC; d_call: -; clone_size: -; v_call: TRBV7-9; j_call: TRBJ2-7
cdr3_aa: CATPVRDRLTSSGNTIYF; cdr3_nt: TGTGCCACCCCCGTCCGGGACAGGCTCACGAGCTCTGGAAACACCATATATTTT; d_call: TRBD1; clone_size: -; v_call: TRBV27; j_call: TRBJ1-3
cdr3_aa: CASSLQPRTDGWGTEAFF; cdr3_nt: TGTGCCAGCAGTTTACAGCCCCGGACAGATGGATGGGGCACTGAAGCTTTCTTT; d_call: -; clone_size: -; v_call: TRBV27; j_call: TRBJ1-1
cdr3_aa: CASSPYGGDTDTQYF; cdr3_nt: TGCGCCAGCAGCCCGTACGGGGGTGACACAGATACGCAGTATTTT; d_call: -; clone_size: -; v_call: TRBV4-1; j_call: TRBJ2-3
cdr3_aa: CASSRQGDEQFF; cdr3_nt: TGTGCCAGCAGCAGACAGGGCGATGAGCAGTTCTTC; d_call: TRBD1; clone_size: -; v_call: TRBV7-9; j_call: TRBJ2-1
cdr3_aa: CASTPKKGEAFF; cdr3_nt: TGTGCCAGCACGCCGAAGAAGGGGGAAGCTTTCTTT; d_call: -; clone_size: few; v_call: TRBV7-9; j_call: TRBJ1-1
cdr3_aa: CASSTNRGSGNTIYF; cdr3_nt: TGTGCCAGCAGTACAAACAGGGGATCTGGAAACACCATATATTTT; d_call: TRBD1; clone_size: -; v_call: TRBV6-5; j_call: TRBJ1-3